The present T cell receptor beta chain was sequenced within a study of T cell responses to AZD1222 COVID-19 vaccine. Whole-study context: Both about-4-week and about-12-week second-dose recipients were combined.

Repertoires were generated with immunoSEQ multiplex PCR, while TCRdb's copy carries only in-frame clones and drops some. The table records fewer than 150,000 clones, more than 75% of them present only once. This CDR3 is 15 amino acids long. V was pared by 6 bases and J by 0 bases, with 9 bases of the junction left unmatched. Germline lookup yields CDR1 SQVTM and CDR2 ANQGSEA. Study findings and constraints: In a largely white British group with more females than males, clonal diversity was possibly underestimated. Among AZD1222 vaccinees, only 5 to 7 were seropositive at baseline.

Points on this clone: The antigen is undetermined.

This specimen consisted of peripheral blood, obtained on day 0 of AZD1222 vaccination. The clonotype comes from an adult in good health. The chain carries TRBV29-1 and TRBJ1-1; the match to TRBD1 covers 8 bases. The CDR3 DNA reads TGCAGCGTCCACCGCACAGGGGGGGTGAACACTGAAGCTTTCTTT. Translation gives CSVHRTGGVNTEAFF. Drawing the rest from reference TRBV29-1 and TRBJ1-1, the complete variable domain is SAVISQKPSRDICQRGTSLTIQCQVDSQVTMMFWYRQQPGQSLTLIATANQGSEATYESGFVIDKFPISRPNLTFSTLTVSNMSPEDSSIYLCSVHRTGGVNTEAFFGQGTRLTVV.